This T cell receptor beta chain was documented in a study of cytomegalovirus exposure and HLA in healthy donors. Comment on this clone: What it recognizes is unknown. No conserved phenylalanine or tryptophan ends this CDR3, so it is likely a read error.

The ends were cut back, 5 bases at V and 4 bases at J, with 18 bases in the middle. The CDR3 length is 15 residues. Germline values: CDR1 MDHEN, CDR2 SYDVKM. 60 Vbeta and 13 Jbeta primers were used in PCR. The assay was immunoSEQ multiplex PCR, and TCRdb's table has in-frame clones only and misses some. The table records some 90,000 clones, over 60% of them present only once. Regarding the study as a whole: Overall, approximately 150 TCR beta chains were annotated as cytomegalovirus-associated. Reports showed the classifier diagnosing cytomegalovirus status with high specificity and sensitivity. Accurate predictions that matched the HLA-A and HLA-B alleles of most subjects were reportedly made from TCR beta sequences.

Sequenced sample: PBMCs. This TCR derives from a man aged 30 to 45 in good health and CMV-seropositive. The chain employs TRBV28 and TRBJ2-7; the D gene is possibly TRBD2 (7 bases). The CDR3 is CASSPLGGGGYEQYL. The CDR3 coding sequence is TGTGCCAGCAGTCCTTTGGGGGGAGGGGGATACGAGCAGTACCTC.